Below, 19 T cell receptor beta chains from the same sample are listed, as sequenced in a study of shared clonotypes between healthy human individuals. Measured with immunoSEQ multiplex PCR; TCRdb has only the in-frame clones, and not every one. The table has about 2.4 million clones, more than 90% seen once. Sequenced material: naive CD4+ T cells sorted from blood. The subset here: CD45RA+ positively selected. These receptors originate from a man younger than 35 in good health.

The V gene is TRBV7-6, the J gene TRBJ2-7; 11 positions match TRBD2. Germline V gene sequence: CDR1 SGHVS, CDR2 FNYEAQ. V shed 5 bases and J 2 bases; nucleotides not matched to a gene: 2. The CDR3 runs 14 residues. DNA of the CDR3: TGTGCCAGCAGCGCACTAGCGGGAGCCTACGAGCAGTACTTC. Translation gives CASSALAGAYEQYF.

The chain carries TRBV6-1 and TRBJ2-3; D not resolved. Germline lookup yields CDR1 MNHNS and CDR2 SASEGT. V lost 6 bases to trimming and J lost 2 bases, with 6 bases between them. The CDR3 covers 12 residues. CDR3 coding DNA: TGTGCCAGCAGGAGCGACACAGATACGCAGTATTTT. Residues: CASRSDTDTQYF.

This sequence joins TRBV28 and TRBJ1-2; maybe TRBD1 (5 bases). Germline assignment: CDR1 MDHEN and CDR2 SYDVKM. The CDR3 runs to 12 residues. Trimming shortened V by 10 bases and J by 4 bases, and 13 bases separated the two germline ends. The CDR3 region has the DNA TGTGCCACCACCTCAGGGACCTATGGCTACACCTTC. This codes for CATTSGTYGYTF.

V and J are TRBV19 and TRBJ1-2; D call uncertain. The V gene's germline CDR1 is LNHDA and CDR2 SQIVND (reference sequence). The V end was cut by 5 bases, the J end by 2 bases, with 12 bases between. The CDR3 has 14 residues. DNA of the CDR3: TGTGCCAGTAGTCCTAGCAGCCTCAACTATGGCTACACCTTC. Its translation: CASSPSSLNYGYTF.

The chain is built from TRBV6-5 and TRBJ2-7, with D perhaps matching TRBD1 (6 bases). The CDR3 is 12 amino acids. CDR1 and CDR2 from the germline V gene are MNHEY and SVGAGI. The V end lost 6 bases, the J end lost 10 bases, and 16 bases lay between the germline ends. This chain's CDR3 is CASRHGGAQQYF. CDR3 coding DNA: TGTGCCAGCAGACATGGGGGCGCGCAACAGTACTTC.

CDR3 amino acids: CASSQPRDRERSGYTF. The CDR3 coding sequence is TGCGCCAGCAGCCAGCCTAGGGACAGGGAGAGAAGTGGCTACACCTTC. The gene calls are TRBV4-1 and TRBJ1-2; 9 nucleotides line up with TRBD1. The CDR3 sequence is 16 residues long. Germline V gene sequence: CDR1 MGHRA, CDR2 YSYEKL. V shed 3 bases, J shed 7 bases, and the junction held 12 bases outside the gene matches.

V usage is TRBV2 and J usage is TRBJ1-6; the D gene is possibly TRBD1 (6 bases). The V gene's germline CDR1 is SNHLY and CDR2 FYNNEI. Trimming took 10 bases from V and 9 from J, leaving 22 bases between them. This CDR3 has 15 residues. The CDR3 reads CATSPKGGDRSPLHF. In DNA, the CDR3 is TGTGCCACCTCACCGAAGGGGGGGGATCGTTCACCCCTCCACTTT. Variable domain in full (rest from reference TRBV2 and TRBJ1-6): EPEVTQTPSHQVTQMGQEVILRCVPISNHLYFYWYRQILGQKVEFLVSFYNNEISEKSEIFDDQFSVERPDGSNFTLKIRSTKLEDSAMYFCATSPKGGDRSPLHFGNGTRLTVT.

V and J are TRBV13 and TRBJ2-7; possibly TRBD2 for D (6 bases). From germline, CDR1 is PRHDT and CDR2 FYEKMQ (reference sequence). The V and J ends lost 0 bases and 0 bases respectively, with 9 bases between them. CDR3 length: 15 residues. In DNA form, the CDR3 reads TGTGCCAGCAGCTTAGGACTAGCTAACTCCTACGAGCAGTACTTC. The encoded protein is CASSLGLANSYEQYF.

The V gene is TRBV27, the J gene TRBJ2-7, with 10 bases lining up with TRBD2. The germline V gene has CDR1 MNHEY and CDR2 SMNVEV (reference sequence). Trimming cost V 9 bases and J 6 bases; bases outside gene matches: 8. This CDR3 comprises 13 residues. The CDR3 nucleotides are TGTGCCAGTTCCGAGCGGGGGGGCCCCGAGCAGTACTTC. Encoded protein: CASSERGGPEQYF.

Of note for this clone: Other DNA sequences within the sample encode an identical CDR3. The chain links TRBV6-5 to TRBJ1-2, with a weak D call TRBD1 (5 bases). CDR1 and CDR2 (germline): MNHEY, SVGAGI. The V gene lost 2 bases and the J gene lost 4 bases, with 5 bases spanning the gap. This CDR3 has 12 residues. The CDR3 sequence is CASSYRGYGYTF. The CDR3 DNA is TGTGCCAGCAGTTACAGGGGCTATGGCTACACCTTC.

The chain uses TRBV6-1 and TRBJ2-7; D is perhaps TRBD2 (6 bases). In germline, CDR1 is MNHNS, CDR2 SASEGT. The CDR3 has 16 amino acids. V lost 2 bases to trimming and J lost 2 bases, with 16 bases between them. In DNA form, the CDR3 reads TGTGCCAGCAGTGAATTGGGACTCCTGCCTCCCTACGAGCAGTACTTC. Amino acid sequence: CASSELGLLPPYEQYF.

The chain employs TRBV10-3 and TRBJ1-5, with no clear D. The V and J ends lost 6 bases and 4 bases respectively, with 25 bases between them. Germline CDR1 reads ENHRY; CDR2 reads SYGVKD. The CDR3 is 18 amino acids. Here the CDR3 reads CAISEHPAPGRENQPQHF. The CDR3 DNA is TGTGCCATCAGCGAACATCCAGCCCCCGGGAGGGAAAATCAGCCCCAGCATTTT.

The CDR3 loop is CASMVPGSYEQYF. Here the CDR3 DNA reads TGTGCCAGCATGGTCCCGGGCTCCTACGAGCAGTACTTC. The chain uses TRBV6-5 and TRBJ2-7; no definite D call. Germline V gene lookup returns CDR1 MNHEY and CDR2 SVGAGI. Trimming cost V 7 bases and J 0 bases, with 10 bases left between them. The CDR3 contains 13 residues.

A single count supports this clone. The chain links TRBV27 to TRBJ1-5, with TRBD1 matching 10 bases. CDR1 and CDR2 (germline): MNHEY, SMNVEV (reference sequence). CDR3 length: 15 residues. Losses at the gene ends were 6 bases for V and 6 bases for J; bases not matched to a gene: 8. The CDR3 loop is CASSPGTGVRQPQHF. DNA of the CDR3: TGTGCCAGCAGCCCGGGGACAGGGGTTCGTCAGCCCCAGCATTTT.

The rearrangement uses TRBV18 and TRBJ1-1; D possibly corresponds to TRBD1 (5 bases). CDR3 length: 15 residues. Germline CDR1 reads KGHSH; CDR2 reads LQKENI. Trimming took off 4 bases at V and 0 bases at J, with 12 bases between the two ends. CDR3 amino acids: CASSRQGGLNTEAFF. In nucleotides, the CDR3 is TGTGCCAGCTCACGTCAGGGAGGACTGAACACTGAAGCTTTCTTT.

The J gene is TRBJ1-6, the V gene TRBV6-6; no clear D. Germline V gives CDR1 MNHNY, CDR2 SVGAGI (reference sequence). The V and J ends lost 8 bases and 9 bases respectively, with 14 bases between them. The CDR3 is made up of 13 amino acids. CDR3 residues: CASAERVGSPLHF. The DNA of the CDR3 is TGTGCCAGCGCCGAACGGGTCGGTTCACCCCTCCACTTT.

As concerns this clone: The junction departs from the called germline gene at one end, perhaps through a read error. The genes are TRBV5-1 and TRBJ2-7; possible D gene TRBD2, 6 bases. This CDR3 has 14 residues. Looked up from germline, CDR1 is SGHRS and CDR2 is YFSETQ. CDR3 nucleotides: TGCGCCAGCAGGTTGGAGGGTTCAACCCACGAGCAGTACTTC. Its protein product is CASRLEGSTHEQYF.

The V gene is TRBV19, the J gene TRBJ1-4; 10 nucleotides match TRBD1. This CDR3 is 14 amino acids long. J was trimmed by 7 bases and V by 7 bases; bases with no gene match: 6. Germline CDR1 is LNHDA and CDR2 is SQIVND (reference sequence). This CDR3 reads CASKTGGIGEKLFF. The CDR3 DNA follows: TGTGCCAGTAAGACAGGGGGCATTGGTGAAAAACTGTTTTTT.

The rearrangement uses TRBV9 and TRBJ2-3; D is possibly TRBD2 (6 bases). V lost 0 bases, J lost 6 bases, and 11 bases lay in between. The CDR3 is made up of 14 amino acids. CDR1 and CDR2 (germline): SGDLS, YYNGEE. CDR3: CASSVGGAWDTQYF. Here the CDR3 DNA reads TGTGCCAGCAGCGTAGGCGGGGCCTGGGATACGCAGTATTTT.